These 20 T cell receptor beta chains originate from one sample sequenced in a study of blood T cell repertoires in COVID-19. Profiled with immunoSEQ multiplex PCR; TCRdb holds only in-frame clones, not every one. The sample has over 100,000 clones, over 80% seen once; the top ten hold about 20%. The specimen sequenced was peripheral blood. These receptors originate from a woman aged 55-70 years with acute or convalescent COVID-19.

The V and J genes are TRBV7-2 and TRBJ2-7; TRBD2 is a possible D gene (6 bases). The CDR3 length is 14 residues. V was shortened by 1 base and J by 5 bases, with 12 bases between the two germline ends. Germline CDR1 reads SGHTA; CDR2 reads FQGNSA. CDR3 amino acids: CASSLESGRNEQYF. For the CDR3, the DNA is TGTGCCAGCAGCTTAGAAAGCGGGCGCAACGAGCAGTACTTC. Based on the CDR3 plus reference TRBV7-2 and TRBJ2-7, the full variable domain is GAGVSQSPSNKVTEKGKDVELRCDPISGHTALYWYRQSLGQGLEFLIYFQGNSAPDKSGLPSDRFSAERTGGSVSTLTIQRTQQEDSAVYLCASSLESGRNEQYFGPGTRLTVT.

The chain joins TRBV9 to TRBJ2-3; 7 bases match TRBD1. Trimming took 0 bases from V and 1 from J; bases not matched to a gene: 8. The length of the CDR3 is 17 residues. Germline CDR1 SGDLS, CDR2 YYNGEE. Written as DNA, the CDR3 is TGTGCCAGCAGCGTAGGGATCGGGACAGCCCGCACAGATACGCAGTATTTT. Residues: CASSVGIGTARTDTQYF. The full variable domain, its missing parts supplied by reference TRBV9 and TRBJ2-3, is DSGVTQTPKHLITATGQRVTLRCSPRSGDLSVYWYQQSLDQGLQFLIQYYNGEERAKGNILERFSAQQFPDLHSELNLSSLELGDSALYFCASSVGIGTARTDTQYFGPGTRLTVL.

The chain links TRBV18 to TRBJ1-1; 9 bases agree with TRBD1. Trimming took 2 bases from V and 8 from J; bases not matched to a gene: 3. The CDR3 runs to 13 residues. The germline V gene has CDR1 KGHSH and CDR2 LQKENI. DNA for the CDR3: TGTGCCAGCTCACCATCCGGGACAGGGGAAGCTTTCTTT. Its protein is CASSPSGTGEAFF.

This chain uses TRBV7-8 with TRBJ2-7; TRBD1 aligns across 11 bases. The junction had 2 bases not matched to a gene; V was cut back by 1 base and J by 6 bases. Looked up from germline, CDR1 is SGHVS and CDR2 is FQNEAQ. The CDR3 is 14 residues long. For the CDR3, the DNA is TGTGCCAGCAGCTTAGGGACAGGGGGCGTCGAGCAGTACTTC. Its translation: CASSLGTGGVEQYF. The full variable domain, completed using reference TRBV7-8 and TRBJ2-7, is GAGVSQSPRYKVAKRGQDVALRCDPISGHVSLFWYQQALGQGPEFLTYFQNEAQLDKSGLPSDRFFAERPEGSVSTLKIQRTQQEDSAVYLCASSLGTGGVEQYFGPGTRLTVT.

The genes are TRBV6-5 and TRBJ1-3, with no clear D. V was pared by 5 bases and J by 2 bases, with 10 bases between. CDR3 length: 14 residues. Germline loops: CDR1 MNHEY, CDR2 SVGAGI. The CDR3 spells CASSPGLPGNTIYF. In DNA, the CDR3 is TGTGCCAGCAGTCCAGGCTTACCTGGAAACACCATATATTTT.

This chain joins TRBV19 and TRBJ1-2; a possible D gene is TRBD1 (5 bases). CDR3 length equals 15 residues. V gave up 5 bases and J gave up 4 bases, with 17 bases separating them. Germline lookup yields CDR1 LNHDA and CDR2 SQIVND (reference sequence). CDR3 residues: CASSAGPGTAYGYTF. CDR3 DNA sequence: TGTGCCAGTAGTGCGGGACCCGGGACGGCCTATGGCTACACCTTC.

This sequence joins TRBV2 and TRBJ2-2, with 8 bases identical to TRBD1. The CDR3 is 14 amino acids. Germline assignment: CDR1 SNHLY and CDR2 FYNNEI. Trimming at V came to 8 bases and at J to 7 bases, leaving 9 bases not matched to a gene. The CDR3 nucleotides are TGTGCCAGCTTAAGGACAGGGTTTGGCGGGGAGCTGTTTTTT. It yields the protein CASLRTGFGGELFF.

The chain couples TRBV30 to TRBJ2-4, with 8 bases aligning to TRBD1. CDR1 is GTSNPN and CDR2 is SVGIG in the germline V gene (reference sequence). This CDR3 region has 12 residues. With V trimmed by 5 bases and J by 9 bases, 6 bases remained unmatched. The DNA of the CDR3 is TGTGCCTGGGCCGGACAGGGAGGCATTCAGTACTTC. The encoded protein is CAWAGQGGIQYF.

About this clone: The junction differs from germline at one of its ends, possibly a read error. The chain carries TRBV23-1 and TRBJ1-6; no reliable D call. TRBV23-1 is flagged as an ORF with uncertain function. The CDR3 is 12 residues long. The DNA for the CDR3 is TGCGCCAGCAGTCGAGATAACTCACCCCTCCACTTT. The encoded protein is CASSRDNSPLHF.

J is TRBJ1-2 and V is TRBV5-1, with 8 bases fitting TRBD1. Germline values: CDR1 SGHRS, CDR2 YFSETQ. CDR3 length: 12 amino acids. V lost 4 bases to trimming and J lost 8 bases; unmatched junction nucleotides: 4. The CDR3 nucleotides read TGCGCCAGCAGCCCGGACAGGGACGGCTACACCTTC. Protein product: CASSPDRDGYTF.

This chain links TRBV7-6 with TRBJ2-2; tentatively, D is TRBD1 (6 bases). Looked up from germline, CDR1 is SGHVS and CDR2 is FNYEAQ. Between the trimmed V and J ends, which lost 5 bases and 1 base, there was a span of 8 bases. The CDR3 extends over 14 amino acids. For the CDR3, the DNA is TGTGCCAGCAGCGAGGGACAGAACACCGGGGAGCTGTTTTTT. This translates into CASSEGQNTGELFF.

The rearrangement links TRBV11-3 to TRBJ2-7; TRBD1 might be the D (6 bases). This CDR3 comprises 12 residues. Germline V gives CDR1 SGHNT, CDR2 YENEEA. V lost 6 bases and J lost 0, with 6 bases in between. For the CDR3, the DNA is TGTGCCAGCAGGACAGGCTCCTACGAGCAGTACTTC. It encodes CASRTGSYEQYF.

On this clone itself: Its ends do not fully match the called genes, so a read error is possible. The chain couples TRBV5-4 to TRBJ2-7; TRBD1 matches 8 bases. This CDR3 spans 15 amino acids. Per the germline V gene, CDR1 is SGHNT and CDR2 is YYREEE (reference sequence). The CDR3 spells CASSLRQGASSEQYF. In DNA, the CDR3 is TGTGCCAGCAGCTTGAGGCAGGGGGCATCCTCCGAGCAGTACTTC.

This chain connects TRBV4-1 to TRBJ1-2, with D unresolved. V lost 1 base to trimming and J lost 4 bases, with 16 bases between them. Germline-derived CDR1 and CDR2 are MGHRA and YSYEKL. CDR3 length: 16 amino acids. CDR3 DNA sequence: TGCGCCAGCAGCCAAGTAAGAGCAGGCCTTACCTATGGCTACACCTTC. It is translated as CASSQVRAGLTYGYTF.

V and J are TRBV7-2 and TRBJ1-2, with D perhaps TRBD1 (6 bases). CDR1 and CDR2 from the germline V gene are SGHTA and FQGNSA. The V gene lost 5 bases and the J gene lost 5 bases, with 9 bases spanning the gap. The CDR3 is 12 residues long. In nucleotides, the CDR3 is TGTGCCAGCAGCGCGACAGGTTATGGCTACACCTTC. Translated, it gives CASSATGYGYTF.

The chain recombines TRBV3-1 (or the pseudogene TRBV3-2) with TRBJ1-2, with 7 bases that match TRBD1. Germline CDR1 and CDR2: LGHDT and YNNKEL (reference sequence). The ends lost 7 bases at V and 2 bases at J; junction bases unmatched: 7. This CDR3 has 14 residues. For the CDR3, the DNA is TGTGCCAGCACGCCACTACAGGGGAACTATGGCTACACCTTC. It specifies CASTPLQGNYGYTF.

In this sample, this clone turned up once. The chain recombines TRBV5-1 with TRBJ1-2; the match to TRBD1 covers 7 bases. Per germline, CDR1 SGHRS and CDR2 YFSETQ. Trimming removed 4 bases from V and 8 bases from J; junction bases left unmatched: 5. The length of the CDR3 is 12 residues. The CDR3, as DNA: TGCGCCAGCAGCGCTGCAGGGGGAGGCTACACCTTC. It codes for CASSAAGGGYTF.

This chain links TRBV24-1 with TRBJ2-1; maybe TRBD1 (5 bases). Germline V gives CDR1 KGHDR, CDR2 SFDVKD. The length of the CDR3 is 15 residues. Trimming took off 10 bases at V and 7 bases at J, with 22 bases between the two ends. CDR3 amino acids: CATSNSQGGLNEQFF. CDR3 nucleotide sequence: TGTGCCACTTCTAATAGCCAGGGCGGTTTGAATGAGCAGTTCTTC.

The chain is built from TRBV5-1 and TRBJ2-5; D is undetermined. CDR1 and CDR2 (germline): SGHRS, YFSETQ. The CDR3 has 15 residues. Trimming stripped 0 bases from V and 3 bases from J, with 12 bases between. The CDR3 loop reads CASSLDGSGKETQYF. The CDR3 nucleotides read TGCGCCAGCAGCTTGGACGGTTCGGGTAAAGAGACCCAGTACTTC.

CDR3 in amino acids: CATSSGYLNTEAFF. The DNA for the CDR3 is TGCGCCACCTCCTCAGGGTATTTGAACACTGAAGCTTTCTTT. V usage is TRBV23-1 and J usage is TRBJ1-1, with D possibly being TRBD1 (5 bases). TRBV23-1 is treated as an ORF (open reading frame) with a function not yet certain. V lost 10 bases to trimming and J lost 0 bases, with 15 bases between them. The CDR3 is 14 residues long.